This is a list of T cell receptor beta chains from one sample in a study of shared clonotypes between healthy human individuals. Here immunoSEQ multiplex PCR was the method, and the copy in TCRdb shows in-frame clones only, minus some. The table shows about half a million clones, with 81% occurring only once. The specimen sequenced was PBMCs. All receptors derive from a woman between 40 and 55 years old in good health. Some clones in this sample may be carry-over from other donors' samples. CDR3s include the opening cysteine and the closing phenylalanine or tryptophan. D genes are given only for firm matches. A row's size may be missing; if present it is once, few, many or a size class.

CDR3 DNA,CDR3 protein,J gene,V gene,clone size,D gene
TGTGCCAGCAGTGACGGTTGGGGAAAGCAGTACTTC,CASSDGWGKQYF,TRBJ2-7,TRBV6-4,once,.
TGTGCCAGCTCACCAGGGCCGGGACAGGGGGCCTACGAGCAGTACTTC,CASSPGPGQGAYEQYF,TRBJ2-7,TRBV18,once,TRBD1
TGCGCCAGCAGCCAAGATCGGTGGGATACGCAGTATTTT,CASSQDRWDTQYF,TRBJ2-3,TRBV4-3,.,.
TGTGCCAGCAGCTCCCCGACAGAAGGTACGCAGTATTTT,CASSSPTEGTQYF,TRBJ2-3,TRBV7-3,.,.
TGTGCCAGCAGGCCCGGCAGTGGTGGCTACACCTTC,CASRPGSGGYTF,TRBJ1-2,TRBV6-5,.,.
TGCGCCAGCAGCCAAGAACAGATGAACACTGAAGCTTTCTTT,CASSQEQMNTEAFF,TRBJ1-1,TRBV4-3,.,.
TGTGCCAGCAGCGTCGACACCGGGGAGCTGTTTTTT,CASSVDTGELFF,TRBJ2-2,TRBV9,.,.
TGTGCCAGCAGCGTAGCTTTGTTTTCGGATACGCAGTATTTT,CASSVALFSDTQYF,TRBJ2-3,TRBV9,.,.
TGTGCCAGCACCCTAGGACAGGGAGGGCGCGAGCAGTACTTC,CASTLGQGGREQYF,TRBJ2-7,TRBV6-1,.,.
TGTGCCAGCAGCGTAGTGCCTAGCGGAGGGGAGCTGTTTTTT,CASSVVPSGGELFF,TRBJ2-2,TRBV9,many,TRBD2
TGTGCCAGTAGTACACCTGGACTAGCCAATGAGCAGTTCTTC,CASSTPGLANEQFF,TRBJ2-1,TRBV19,.,TRBD2
TGCGCCAGCAGCCAAGAGGATGGATTAGCGGGAGGAGAAAACGAGCAGTACTTC,CASSQEDGLAGGENEQYF,TRBJ2-7,TRBV4-1,.,TRBD2
TGTGCCAGCTCACCCGGACTAGCGGGGGTCACCGGGGAGCTGTTTTTT,CASSPGLAGVTGELFF,TRBJ2-2,TRBV18,once,TRBD2
TGTGCCATCAGTGATGAGCAGGACGGCGAGCAGTACTTC,CAISDEQDGEQYF,TRBJ2-7,TRBV6-5,.,.
TGCAGCGCTCGCCCCAGGGGGCTTGACGAGCAGTACTTC,CSARPRGLDEQYF,TRBJ2-7,TRBV29-1,few,TRBD1